The 2 T cell receptor beta chains reported below all come from one sample, sequenced in a study of blood T cell repertoires in COVID-19. Only in-frame clones appear in the TCRdb table, and some are missing; sequencing was by immunoSEQ multiplex PCR. The table has 80,000 to 100,000 clones, around 67% seen once; the top ten hold around 3.9%. Sequenced input: peripheral blood. The receptor set was obtained from a man between 65 and 85 years old with COVID-19, enrolled during active disease.

The chain joins TRBV5-4 to TRBJ2-2; maybe TRBD1 (5 bases). Germline CDR1 and CDR2: SGHNT and YYREEE (reference sequence). The CDR3 covers 14 residues. Trimming took 4 bases from V and 8 from J, leaving 15 bases between them. The CDR3 bases are TGTGCCAGCAGCCCCAAAAAGGGGTCTGGGGAGCTGTTTTTT. Translating it yields CASSPKKGSGELFF.

The chain couples TRBV16 to TRBJ1-5; tentatively, D is TRBD1 (6 bases). V gave up 5 bases and J gave up 7 bases, with 9 bases separating them. Germline V gene sequence: CDR1 KGHSY, CDR2 FQNENV. This CDR3 is built from 12 residues. The CDR3 spells CASSAGGQPQHF. DNA of the CDR3: TGTGCCAGCAGCGCTGGGGGCCAGCCCCAGCATTTT.